This T cell receptor (beta chain) was observed in a study of blood T cell repertoires in COVID-19. Turning to the study itself: The United States, Italy and Spain provided the acute and convalescent COVID-19 samples.

The method was immunoSEQ multiplex PCR; TCRdb's version includes in-frame clones alone and lacks a portion of them. The sample contains approximately 390,000 clones, around 90% of which appear only once. Cohorts were assigned according to the clinical history that participants reported. The sequencing sample was made of PBMCs or T cells enriched from blood (not recorded which). This receptor was obtained from a woman between 40 and 50 years old with acute COVID-19.

The CDR3 sequence: CASSVSAGTYEQYF. For the CDR3, the DNA is TGTGCCAGCAGTGTCTCTGCAGGCACCTACGAGCAGTACTTC. The chain has TRBV2 and TRBJ2-7, with D unclear. The CDR3 contains 14 residues. Germline-derived CDR1 and CDR2 are SNHLY and FYNNEI. Trimming left V 4 bases short and J 2 bases short, with 12 bases between.